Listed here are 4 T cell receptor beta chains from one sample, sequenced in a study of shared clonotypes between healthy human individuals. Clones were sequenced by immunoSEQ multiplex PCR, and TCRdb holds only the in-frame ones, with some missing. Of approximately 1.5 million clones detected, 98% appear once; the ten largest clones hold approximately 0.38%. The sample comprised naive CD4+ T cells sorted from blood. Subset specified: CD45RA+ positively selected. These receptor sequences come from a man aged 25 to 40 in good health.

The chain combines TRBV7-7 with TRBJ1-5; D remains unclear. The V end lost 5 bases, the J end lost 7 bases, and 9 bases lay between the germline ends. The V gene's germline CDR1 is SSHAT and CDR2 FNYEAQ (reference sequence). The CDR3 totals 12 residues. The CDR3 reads CASSLGEQPQHF. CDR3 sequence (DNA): TGTGCCAGCAGCCTAGGAGAGCAGCCCCAGCATTTT. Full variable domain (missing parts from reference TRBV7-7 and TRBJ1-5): GAGVSQSPRYKVTKRGQDVTLRCDPISSHATLYWYQQALGQGPEFLTYFNYEAQPDKSGLPSDRFSAERPEGSISTLTIQRTEQRDSAMYRCASSLGEQPQHFGDGTRLSIL.

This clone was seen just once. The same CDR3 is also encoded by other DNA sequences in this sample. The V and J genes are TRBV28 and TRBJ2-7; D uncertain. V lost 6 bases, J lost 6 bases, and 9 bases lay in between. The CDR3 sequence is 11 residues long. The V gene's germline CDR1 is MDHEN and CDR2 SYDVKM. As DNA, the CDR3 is TGTGCCAGCAGCTCCGGTGGCGAGCAGTACTTC. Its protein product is CASSSGGEQYF.

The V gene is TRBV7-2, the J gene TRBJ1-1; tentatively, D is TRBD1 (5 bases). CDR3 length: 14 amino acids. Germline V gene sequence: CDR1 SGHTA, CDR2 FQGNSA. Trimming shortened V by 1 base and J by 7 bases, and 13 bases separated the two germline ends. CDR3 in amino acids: CASSLGRDLGEAFF. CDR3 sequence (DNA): TGTGCCAGCAGCTTAGGCAGGGACTTAGGTGAAGCTTTCTTT.

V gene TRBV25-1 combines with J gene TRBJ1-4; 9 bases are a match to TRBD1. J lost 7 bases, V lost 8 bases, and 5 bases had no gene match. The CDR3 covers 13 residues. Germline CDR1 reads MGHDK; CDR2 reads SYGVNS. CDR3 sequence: CASGGQGSEKLFF. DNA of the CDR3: TGTGCCAGCGGGGGACAGGGAAGTGAAAAACTGTTTTTT.